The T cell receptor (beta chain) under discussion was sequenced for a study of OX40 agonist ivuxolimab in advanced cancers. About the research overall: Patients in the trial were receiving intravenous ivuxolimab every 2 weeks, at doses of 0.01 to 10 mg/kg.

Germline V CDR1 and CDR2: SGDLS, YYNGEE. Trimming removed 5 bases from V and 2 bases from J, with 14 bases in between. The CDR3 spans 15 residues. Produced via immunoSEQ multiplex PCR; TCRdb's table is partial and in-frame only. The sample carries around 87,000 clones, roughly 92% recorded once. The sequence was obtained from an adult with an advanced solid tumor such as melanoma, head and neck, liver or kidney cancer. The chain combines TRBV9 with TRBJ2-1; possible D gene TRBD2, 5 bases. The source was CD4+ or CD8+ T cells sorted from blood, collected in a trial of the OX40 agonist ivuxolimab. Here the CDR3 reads CASSPGGLAYNEQFF. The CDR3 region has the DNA TGTGCCAGCAGTCCTGGAGGTCTCGCCTACAATGAGCAGTTCTTC.